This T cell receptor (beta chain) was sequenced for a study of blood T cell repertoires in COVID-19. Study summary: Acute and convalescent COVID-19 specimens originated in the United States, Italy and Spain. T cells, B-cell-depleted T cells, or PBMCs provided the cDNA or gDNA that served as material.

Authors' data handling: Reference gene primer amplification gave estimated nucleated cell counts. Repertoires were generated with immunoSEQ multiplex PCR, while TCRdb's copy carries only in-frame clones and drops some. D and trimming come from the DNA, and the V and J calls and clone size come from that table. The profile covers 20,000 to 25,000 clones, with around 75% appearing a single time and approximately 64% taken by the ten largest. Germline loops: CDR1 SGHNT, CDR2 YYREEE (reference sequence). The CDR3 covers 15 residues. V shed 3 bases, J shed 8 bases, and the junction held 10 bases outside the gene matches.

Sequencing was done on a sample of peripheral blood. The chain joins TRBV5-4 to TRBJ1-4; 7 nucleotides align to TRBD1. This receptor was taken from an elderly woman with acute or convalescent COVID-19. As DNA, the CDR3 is TGTGCCAGCAGCTACCTCGGGACAGAGGGGGAAAAACTGTTTTTT. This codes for CASSYLGTEGEKLFF.